This TCR beta chain originates from a study of cytomegalovirus exposure and HLA in healthy donors. Study-wide context: Unique TCRs numbering some 80 million, obtained from HLA-typed donors, made up an early data release.

PCR amplification relied on 60 Vbeta primers (plus 13 Jbeta primers). Libraries were prepared by immunoSEQ multiplex PCR; TCRdb keeps only in-frame clonotypes and omits some of them. The sample consists of 150,000 to 200,000 clones, approximately 80% of them appearing once. This clone was seen a handful of times. Sample: PBMCs. This receptor was taken from a man aged 18-30 years in good health and CMV-seronegative.

This CDR3 is CASSILSGNTIYF. For the CDR3, the DNA is TGTGCCAGTAGTATCCTATCGGGAAACACCATATATTTT. This chain connects TRBV19 to TRBJ1-3; D gene ambiguous. V dropped 3 bases and J dropped 4 bases, with 7 bases sitting between them. This CDR3 comprises 13 residues. Per the germline V gene, CDR1 is LNHDA and CDR2 is SQIVND (reference sequence).